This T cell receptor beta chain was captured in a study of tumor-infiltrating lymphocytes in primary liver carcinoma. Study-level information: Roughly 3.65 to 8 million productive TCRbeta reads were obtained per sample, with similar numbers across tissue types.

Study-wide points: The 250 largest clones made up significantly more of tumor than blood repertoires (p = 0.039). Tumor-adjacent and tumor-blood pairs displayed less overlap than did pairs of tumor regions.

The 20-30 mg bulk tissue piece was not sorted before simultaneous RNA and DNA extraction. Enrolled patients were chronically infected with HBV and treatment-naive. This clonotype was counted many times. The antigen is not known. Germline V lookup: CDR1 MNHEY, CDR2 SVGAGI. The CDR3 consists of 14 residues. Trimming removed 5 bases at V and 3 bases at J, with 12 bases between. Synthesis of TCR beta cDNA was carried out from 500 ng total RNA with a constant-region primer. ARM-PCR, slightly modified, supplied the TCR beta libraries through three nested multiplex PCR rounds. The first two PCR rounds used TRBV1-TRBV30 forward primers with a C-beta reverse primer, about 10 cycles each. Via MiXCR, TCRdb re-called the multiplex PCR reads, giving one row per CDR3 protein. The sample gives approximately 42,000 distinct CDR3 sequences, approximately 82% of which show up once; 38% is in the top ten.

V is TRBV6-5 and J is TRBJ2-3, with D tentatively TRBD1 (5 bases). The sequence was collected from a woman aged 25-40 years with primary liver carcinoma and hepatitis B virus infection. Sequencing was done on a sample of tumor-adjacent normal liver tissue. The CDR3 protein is CASSQDSGTDTQYF. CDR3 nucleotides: TGTGCCAGCAGTCAAGACAGTGGGACAGATACGCAGTATTTT.